The 19 T cell receptor beta chains below come from one sample, sequenced in a study of blood T cell repertoires in COVID-19. Assay: immunoSEQ multiplex PCR; the TCRdb copy retains only in-frame clones and omits some. Of about 350,000 clones in the sample, over 85% are singletons; the top ten hold 3.5% to 4%. The source material was peripheral blood. The origin of the receptors is a woman aged 55-75 years with COVID-19, enrolled during active disease.

The genes are TRBV18 and TRBJ1-2; 9 bases line up with TRBD1. The V gene end was trimmed by 0 bases and the J gene end by 8 bases; junction bases not matched to a gene: 4. The germline V gene encodes CDR1 KGHSH and CDR2 LQKENI. The CDR3 totals 14 residues. CDR3: CASSPPQGAGGYTF. The DNA of the CDR3 is TGTGCCAGCTCACCACCACAGGGGGCGGGAGGCTACACCTTC.

The genes are TRBV30 and TRBJ1-1; possible D gene TRBD1, 5 bases. Trimming removed 3 bases at V and 6 bases at J, with 11 bases between. CDR1 GTSNPN and CDR2 SVGIG come from the germline V gene (reference sequence). This CDR3 contains 12 residues. In nucleotides, the CDR3 is TGTGCCTGGAGCCGGGGGGAGGCTGAAGCTTTCTTT. Amino acid sequence: CAWSRGEAEAFF.

V is TRBV6-1 and J is TRBJ1-1, with 8 positions matching TRBD1. This CDR3 spans 16 amino acids. Looked up from germline, CDR1 is MNHNS and CDR2 is SASEGT. J lost 0 bases, V lost 2 bases, and 5 bases had no gene match. The CDR3 region has the DNA TGTGCCAGCAGTGAACAGGGGGCGGCCCTGAACACTGAAGCTTTCTTT. Translated, it gives CASSEQGAALNTEAFF.

This clone was observed a single time. Additional DNA sequences in this sample encode the identical CDR3. V gene TRBV6-6 combines with J gene TRBJ1-5, with 10 bases aligning to TRBD1. J gave up 2 bases and V 5 bases, and 3 bases lay outside the gene matches. The CDR3 has 15 residues. Germline CDR1 MNHNY, CDR2 SVGAGI (reference sequence). The CDR3: CASSQGTGGNQPQHF. For the CDR3, the DNA is TGTGCCAGCAGTCAAGGGACAGGGGGCAATCAGCCCCAGCATTTT.

This clone appeared a single time. The V and J genes are TRBV1 and TRBJ2-1; no check of the table's D call, TRBD2, against the DNA was made. TRBV1 is a pseudogene locus. The CDR3 length is 18 residues. CDR3 DNA sequence: TGCACCAGCAGCCATCCTTTTCGAGGACTAGAATACAAGAATGAGCAGTTCTTC. Translated: CTSSHPFRGLEYKNEQFF.

This clone came up a few times. V gene TRBV19 combines with J gene TRBJ1-5, with a weak D call TRBD1 (6 bases). CDR1 is LNHDA, CDR2 SQIVND, per germline (reference sequence). The CDR3 spans 15 residues. The V and J ends lost 7 bases and 2 bases respectively, with 15 bases between them. CDR3: CASTPGDSRNQPQHF. CDR3 in DNA: TGTGCCAGTACCCCAGGGGATTCCCGCAATCAGCCCCAGCATTTT.

This clone was picked up one time. The chain is built from TRBV6-6 and TRBJ2-7, with 7 bases identical to TRBD1. V gave up 2 bases and J gave up 7 bases; unmatched junction bases: 8. This CDR3 contains 14 residues. Germline CDR1 is MNHNY and CDR2 is SVGAGI (reference sequence). The CDR3 here is CASSYNRGTGEQYF. The CDR3 bases are TGTGCCAGCAGTTACAACAGGGGCACGGGAGAGCAGTACTTC.

J is TRBJ1-2 and V is TRBV9; D not resolved. This CDR3 contains 16 residues. Germline V gene data show CDR1 as SGDLS and CDR2 as YYNGEE. V was clipped by 4 bases and J by 1 base, with 17 bases between them. Written as DNA, the CDR3 is TGTGCCAGCAGCTCAAGTCCCACAGCTTATAACTATGGCTACACCTTC. It yields the protein CASSSSPTAYNYGYTF. The full variable domain, with the rest looked up from reference TRBV9 and TRBJ1-2, is DSGVTQTPKHLITATGQRVTLRCSPRSGDLSVYWYQQSLDQGLQFLIQYYNGEERAKGNILERFSAQQFPDLHSELNLSSLELGDSALYFCASSSSPTAYNYGYTFGSGTRLTVV.

This clone was recorded once. This chain uses TRBV19 with TRBJ2-1; D remains unclear. Germline V gives CDR1 LNHDA, CDR2 SQIVND (reference sequence). V was pared by 8 bases and J by 2 bases, with 10 bases between. The CDR3 covers 13 residues. The CDR3 is CASGLRAYNEQFF. In nucleotides, the CDR3 is TGTGCCAGTGGGCTGCGAGCCTACAATGAGCAGTTCTTC.

V is TRBV28 and J is TRBJ1-6, with 8 bases aligning to TRBD1. CDR1 and CDR2 from the germline V gene are MDHEN and SYDVKM. The CDR3 sequence is 14 residues long. V lost 3 bases and J lost 10; bases outside the gene matches: 5. This CDR3 reads CASSFGQGISPLHF. The CDR3 nucleotides read TGTGCCAGCAGTTTTGGACAGGGCATATCACCCCTCCACTTT.

In its sample, this clone was seen once. The V and J genes are TRBV19 and TRBJ2-3, with 9 bases identical to TRBD1. Germline V lookup: CDR1 LNHDA, CDR2 SQIVND (reference sequence). V lost 6 bases, J lost 3 bases, and 10 bases stayed unmatched. The CDR3 spans 16 residues. DNA of the CDR3: TGTGCCAGTAGGGGGACAGGGAGGGTCGGGACAGATACGCAGTATTTT. Its translation: CASRGTGRVGTDTQYF.

The V gene is TRBV3-1 (or the pseudogene TRBV3-2), the J gene TRBJ2-1; 10 bases are a match to TRBD2. The V gene's germline CDR1 is LGHDT and CDR2 YNNKEL (reference sequence). This CDR3 spans 17 amino acids. V lost 4 bases and J lost 4; bases outside the gene matches: 10. CDR3 protein: CASSRGELAGIYNEQFF. Written as DNA, the CDR3 is TGTGCCAGCAGCCGAGGGGAACTAGCGGGGATTTACAATGAGCAGTTCTTC.

The gene calls are TRBV15 and TRBJ1-2; D gene uncertain. This CDR3 contains 16 residues. Trimming took 1 base from V and 0 from J, leaving 12 bases between them. The germline V gene has CDR1 LNHNV and CDR2 YYDKDF (reference sequence). In nucleotides, the CDR3 is TGTGCCACCAGCAGAGGCAGCGGGTCGGCTAACTATGGCTACACCTTC. Its translation: CATSRGSGSANYGYTF.

The CDR3, as DNA: TGTGCCAGTAGCAGCGGGACCTCCAATCAGCCCCAGCATTTT. Protein: CASSSGTSNQPQHF. The rearrangement uses TRBV19 and TRBJ1-5; a possible D gene is TRBD1 (5 bases). The ends were cut back, 6 bases at V and 3 bases at J, with 12 bases in the middle. The CDR3 sequence is 14 residues long. Germline loops: CDR1 LNHDA, CDR2 SQIVND (reference sequence).

The chain has TRBV28 and TRBJ2-7; TRBD1 agrees at 9 bases. This CDR3 has 15 residues. The germline V gene has CDR1 MDHEN and CDR2 SYDVKM. V lost 4 bases to trimming and J lost 2 bases; unmatched junction nucleotides: 6. The CDR3 DNA is TGTGCCAGCAGTTCCCTGACAGGGGGAGCCTACGAGCAGTACTTC. Its protein product is CASSSLTGGAYEQYF. Full variable domain (missing parts from reference TRBV28 and TRBJ2-7): DVKVTQSSRYLVKRTGEKVFLECVQDMDHENMFWYRQDPGLGLRLIYFSYDVKMKEKGDIPEGYSVSREKKERFSLILESASTNQTSMYLCASSSLTGGAYEQYFGPGTRLTVT.

This chain joins TRBV5-1 and TRBJ1-2; D is perhaps TRBD1 (5 bases). Trimming stripped 6 bases from V and 7 bases from J, with 19 bases between. The CDR3 has 14 residues. Germline CDR1 is SGHRS and CDR2 is YFSETQ. The CDR3 DNA sequence: TGCGCCAGCACCCCTATGGGGCCCGTCGGTGGCTACACCTTC. Protein sequence: CASTPMGPVGGYTF.

The rearrangement uses TRBV5-1 and TRBJ2-3, with a possible D match to TRBD2 (5 bases). Per the germline V gene, CDR1 is SGHRS and CDR2 is YFSETQ. The CDR3 is made up of 14 amino acids. Trimming removed 3 bases from V and 6 bases from J, with 14 bases in between. The CDR3 reads CASSSGLSPDTQYF. The CDR3 DNA follows: TGCGCCAGCAGCTCAGGACTTTCCCCGGATACGCAGTATTTT.

This clone has just one count. The V call is TRBV19, the J call TRBJ1-1; D not resolved. The CDR3 sequence is 15 residues long. Trimming took off 6 bases at V and 5 bases at J, with 19 bases between the two ends. In germline, CDR1 is LNHDA, CDR2 SQIVND (reference sequence). CDR3: CASSIGRGSETEAFF. The DNA for the CDR3 is TGTGCCAGTAGCATTGGACGGGGATCAGAAACTGAAGCTTTCTTT.

CDR3 nucleotides: TGTGCCAGCAGCCTTAGACAGGTTGATCGCGAGCAGTACTTC. This encodes CASSLRQVDREQYF. The V call is TRBV9, the J call TRBJ2-7; tentatively, D is TRBD1 (6 bases). CDR1 and CDR2 (germline): SGDLS, YYNGEE. The CDR3 has 14 residues. V was pared by 4 bases and J by 6 bases, with 17 bases between.